The 15 T cell receptor beta chains in this list originate from one sample, sequenced in a study of blood T cells in healthy people across ages. Primed by a sample-barcoded 5' primer and a J-beta primer mix, a second PCR proceeded for about 7 to 11 cycles. Via MiXCR, TCRdb re-called the 5' RACE reads, giving one row per CDR3 protein. The sample lists 2 million or so distinct CDR3 sequences, less than 50% occurring once. The material sequenced was blood. These receptors all stem from a woman aged 40 to 55 in good health.

The CDR3 DNA follows: TGTGCCAGCAGGGGCGGCGGGCGCCCCGCGAATGAGCAGTTCTTC. Residues: CASRGGGRPANEQFF. The genes are TRBV28 and TRBJ2-1, with D perhaps TRBD2 (5 bases). The CDR3 has 15 residues. Looked up from germline, CDR1 is MDHEN and CDR2 is SYDVKM. V was clipped by 6 bases and J by 7 bases, with 19 bases between them.

The chain is built from TRBV7-2 and TRBJ2-1; D tentatively fits TRBD1 or TRBD2 (5 bases each). The germline V gene has CDR1 SGHTA and CDR2 FQGNSA. CDR3 length: 14 residues. V gave up 5 bases and J gave up 6 bases, with 14 bases separating them. The CDR3 DNA reads as TGTGCCAGCAGCACCAAACGGGGACCCAATGAGCAGTTCTTC. Translation gives CASSTKRGPNEQFF. Full variable domain (remainder filled in from reference TRBV7-2 and TRBJ2-1): GAGVSQSPSNKVTEKGKDVELRCDPISGHTALYWYRQSLGQGLEFLIYFQGNSAPDKSGLPSDRFSAERTGGSVSTLTIQRTQQEDSAVYLCASSTKRGPNEQFFGPGTRLTVL.

The rearrangement links TRBV4-1 to TRBJ1-4; D perhaps matches TRBD1 (6 bases). CDR3 size: 18 residues. V lost 4 bases to trimming and J lost 10 bases, with 28 bases between them. The germline CDR1 and CDR2 sequences are MGHRA and YSYEKL. CDR3 loop: CASSLSETTNSQGGKLFF. The CDR3 bases are TGCGCCAGCAGCCTGTCGGAGACAACTAATTCTCAAGGGGGAAAACTGTTTTTT.

This chain uses TRBV4-2 with TRBJ2-1; the D is unclear. Germline assignment: CDR1 LGHNA and CDR2 YNFKEQ. V lost 0 bases and J 7 bases, leaving 13 bases between the germline ends. The CDR3 loop spans 15 amino acids. The DNA of the CDR3 is TGTGCCAGCAGCCAAGACGGGCAGGTTGGGAATGAGCAGTTCTTC. This codes for CASSQDGQVGNEQFF.

This clonotype was found a few times. The chain couples TRBV7-3 to TRBJ2-1; a possible D gene is TRBD1 (5 bases). Germline CDR1 reads SGHTA; CDR2 reads FQGTGA. V lost 2 bases to trimming and J lost 3 bases, with 11 bases between them. This CDR3 contains 15 residues. CDR3 DNA: TGTGCCAGCAGCTTACAGGGTAACGTCTACAATGAGCAGTTCTTC. Its protein product is CASSLQGNVYNEQFF.

J is TRBJ1-1 and V is TRBV15, with no clear D. The CDR3 totals 14 residues. Trimming removed 1 base at V and 6 bases at J, with 12 bases between. Germline V lookup: CDR1 LNHNV, CDR2 YYDKDF (reference sequence). The CDR3 loop is CATSRAFRTPEAFF. For the CDR3, the DNA is TGTGCCACCAGCAGAGCCTTTAGAACCCCTGAAGCTTTCTTT.

This clonotype was recorded only once. The genes are TRBV4-3 and TRBJ2-3; TRBD2 might be the D (6 bases). Per the germline V gene, CDR1 is LGHNA and CDR2 is YSLEER. This CDR3 contains 17 residues. Trimming took 0 bases from V and 0 from J, leaving 13 bases between them. CDR3 protein: CASSQESLGTSTDTQYF. The CDR3, as DNA: TGCGCCAGCAGCCAAGAATCGTTAGGGACTAGCACAGATACGCAGTATTTT.

This clonotype was detected a few times. The chain has TRBV20-1 and TRBJ2-1, with 11 bases matching TRBD2. This CDR3 has 13 residues. The germline V gene has CDR1 DFQATT and CDR2 SNEGSKA (reference sequence). With V trimmed by 5 bases and J by 3 bases, 0 bases remained unmatched. The CDR3 reads CSAGTSGYNEQFF. In DNA form, the CDR3 reads TGCAGTGCTGGGACTAGCGGCTACAATGAGCAGTTCTTC.

This chain links TRBV9 with TRBJ2-3; 9 nucleotides line up with TRBD2. After removal of 3 bases from V and 1 base from J, the junction contained 12 bases not matched to a gene. Germline lookup yields CDR1 SGDLS and CDR2 YYNGEE. The CDR3 totals 18 residues. The DNA of the CDR3 is TGTGCCAGCAGCGCCCCTCTAGCGGGGCCAAGCGGCACAGATACGCAGTATTTT. It is translated as CASSAPLAGPSGTDTQYF.

The rearrangement uses TRBV6-2 or TRBV6-3 and TRBJ1-5; D is perhaps TRBD1 (6 bases). Germline-derived CDR1 and CDR2 are MNHEY and SVGEGT. V lost 6 bases, J lost 2 bases, and 20 bases lay in between. The CDR3 runs 17 residues. For the CDR3, the DNA is TGTGCCAGCAGATTCAATCGGGACACCTATGGCAATCAGCCCCAGCATTTT. Protein product: CASRFNRDTYGNQPQHF.

V and J are TRBV5-1 and TRBJ2-1, with 10 bases fitting TRBD1. Unmatched junction bases numbered 6, after V lost 3 bases and J lost 9 bases. The V gene's germline CDR1 is SGHRS and CDR2 YFSETQ. CDR3 length equals 14 residues. The CDR3 is CASSSDRGIGEQFF. The CDR3 nucleotides are TGCGCCAGCAGCTCGGACAGGGGGATAGGTGAGCAGTTCTTC. Filled out from reference TRBV5-1 and TRBJ2-1, the complete variable domain reads KAGVTQTPRYLIKTRGQQVTLSCSPISGHRSVSWYQQTPGQGLQFLFEYFSETQRNKGNFPGRFSGRQFSNSRSEMNVSTLELGDSALYLCASSSDRGIGEQFFGPGTRLTVL.

The V call is TRBV29-1, the J call TRBJ2-4; TRBD1 matches at 8 bases. CDR3 length equals 11 residues. J lost 13 bases, V lost 7 bases, and 9 bases had no gene match. Germline CDR1 is SQVTM and CDR2 is ANQGSEA. CDR3 loop: CSGGQTGEQYF. CDR3 bases: TGCAGCGGTGGACAGACAGGGGAGCAGTACTTC.

The V call is TRBV10-3, the J call TRBJ2-7; 7 bases match TRBD1. The CDR3 loop spans 13 amino acids. V was pared by 5 bases and J by 2 bases, with 3 bases of the junction left unmatched. The V gene's germline CDR1 is ENHRY and CDR2 SYGVKD. CDR3: CAISRQGPYEQYF. CDR3 bases: TGTGCCATCAGTAGACAGGGACCCTACGAGCAGTACTTC.

The rearrangement uses TRBV20-1 and TRBJ2-1; 7 nucleotides match TRBD2. CDR3 length equals 14 residues. Trimming cost V 3 bases and J 5 bases; bases outside gene matches: 7. Germline V gene lookup returns CDR1 DFQATT and CDR2 SNEGSKA (reference sequence). The CDR3 DNA follows: TGCAGTGCTAGTGGATGGGGGGGTAACAATGAGCAGTTCTTC. It specifies CSASGWGGNNEQFF.

With respect to this clonotype: Germline is not matched at one junction end, which may reflect a read error. The rearrangement uses TRBV9 and TRBJ2-7, with TRBD2 as a possible D gene (6 bases). The germline V gene encodes CDR1 SGDLS and CDR2 YYNGEE. This CDR3 is built from 14 residues. CDR3 sequence reads: CASSVDADYYEQYF. In nucleotides, the CDR3 is TGTGCCAGCAGCGTAGACGCGGACTATTACGAACAGTACTTC.